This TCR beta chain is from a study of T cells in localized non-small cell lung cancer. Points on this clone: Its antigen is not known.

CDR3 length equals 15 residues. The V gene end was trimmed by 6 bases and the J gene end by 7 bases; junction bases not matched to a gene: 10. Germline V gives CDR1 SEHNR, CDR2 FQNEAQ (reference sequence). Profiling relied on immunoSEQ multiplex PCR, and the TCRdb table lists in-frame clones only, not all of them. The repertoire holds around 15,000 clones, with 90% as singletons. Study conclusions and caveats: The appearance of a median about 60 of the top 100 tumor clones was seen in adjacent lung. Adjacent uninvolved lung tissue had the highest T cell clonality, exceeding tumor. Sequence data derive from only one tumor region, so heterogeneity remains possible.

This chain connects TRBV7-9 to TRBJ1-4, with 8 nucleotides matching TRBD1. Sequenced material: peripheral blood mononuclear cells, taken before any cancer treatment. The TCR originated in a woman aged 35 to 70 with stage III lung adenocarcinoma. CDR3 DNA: TGTGCCAGCAGACCGACGGACAGGGCGGGTGAAAAACTGTTTTTT. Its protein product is CASRPTDRAGEKLFF.